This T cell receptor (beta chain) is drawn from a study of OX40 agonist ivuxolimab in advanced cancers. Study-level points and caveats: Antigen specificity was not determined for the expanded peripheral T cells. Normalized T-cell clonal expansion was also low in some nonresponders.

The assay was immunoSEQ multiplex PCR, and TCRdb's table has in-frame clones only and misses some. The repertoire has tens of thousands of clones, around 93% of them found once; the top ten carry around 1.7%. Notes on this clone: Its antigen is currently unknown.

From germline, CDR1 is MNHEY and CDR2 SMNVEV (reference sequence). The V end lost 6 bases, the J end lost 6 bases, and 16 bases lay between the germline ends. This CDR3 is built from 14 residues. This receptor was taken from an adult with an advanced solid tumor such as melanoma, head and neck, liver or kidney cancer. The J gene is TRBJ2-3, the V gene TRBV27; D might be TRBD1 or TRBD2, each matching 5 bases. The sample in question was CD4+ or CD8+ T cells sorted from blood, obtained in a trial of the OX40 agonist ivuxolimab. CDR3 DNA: TGTGCCAGCAGCCTCGGGACCTCTAGGGATACGCAGTATTTT. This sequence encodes CASSLGTSRDTQYF.